This T cell receptor (beta chain) originates from a study of early T cells in non-severe SARS-CoV-2 infection. CDR3 length: 16 residues. CDR1 is SGHTA and CDR2 is FQGNSA in the germline V gene. Losses at the gene ends were 4 bases for V and 1 base for J; bases not matched to a gene: 4. Unique molecular identifiers (one per individual cDNA molecule) were attached. TCRdb ran MiXCR on the 5' RACE reads and lists one entry per CDR3 protein. In the table there are about 67,000 distinct CDR3 sequences, about 9.9% of which are singletons. The sample taken for sequencing was whole blood. The receptor was isolated from an adult who was a healthcare worker with PCR-confirmed SARS-CoV-2 infection or an uninfected control (not recorded which). The chain has TRBV7-2 and TRBJ2-7, with 13 bases lining up with TRBD2. Here the CDR3 reads CASSSRTSGGSYEQYF. The CDR3 DNA sequence: TGTGCCAGCAGCTCGAGGACTAGCGGGGGTTCCTACGAGCAGTACTTC.